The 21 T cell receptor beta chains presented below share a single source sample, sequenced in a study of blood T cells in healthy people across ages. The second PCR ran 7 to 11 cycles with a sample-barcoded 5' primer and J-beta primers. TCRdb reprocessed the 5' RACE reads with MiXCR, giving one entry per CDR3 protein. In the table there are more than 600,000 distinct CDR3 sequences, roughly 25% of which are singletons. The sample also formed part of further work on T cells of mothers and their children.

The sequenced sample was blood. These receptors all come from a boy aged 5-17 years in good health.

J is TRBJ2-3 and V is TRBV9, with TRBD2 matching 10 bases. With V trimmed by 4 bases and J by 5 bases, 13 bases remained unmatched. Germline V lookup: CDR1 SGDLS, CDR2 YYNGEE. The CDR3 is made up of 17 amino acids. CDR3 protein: CASSPPGAGGRGDTQYF. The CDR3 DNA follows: TGTGCCAGCAGCCCCCCAGGAGCGGGAGGGCGTGGAGATACGCAGTATTTT. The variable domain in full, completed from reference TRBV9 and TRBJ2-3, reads DSGVTQTPKHLITATGQRVTLRCSPRSGDLSVYWYQQSLDQGLQFLIQYYNGEERAKGNILERFSAQQFPDLHSELNLSSLELGDSALYFCASSPPGAGGRGDTQYFGPGTRLTVL.

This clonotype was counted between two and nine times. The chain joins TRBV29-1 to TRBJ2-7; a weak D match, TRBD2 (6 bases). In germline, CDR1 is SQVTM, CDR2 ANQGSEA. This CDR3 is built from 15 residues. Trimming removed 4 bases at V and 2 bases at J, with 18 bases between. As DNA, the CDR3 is TGCAGCGTTGGAGATCTGGCTAGCGAGACCTACGAGCAGTACTTC. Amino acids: CSVGDLASETYEQYF.

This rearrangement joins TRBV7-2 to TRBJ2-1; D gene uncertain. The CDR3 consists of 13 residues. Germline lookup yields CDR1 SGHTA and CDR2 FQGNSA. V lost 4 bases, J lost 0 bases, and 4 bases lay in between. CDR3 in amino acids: CASSSFSYNEQFF. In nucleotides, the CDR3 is TGTGCCAGCAGCTCGTTCTCCTACAATGAGCAGTTCTTC.

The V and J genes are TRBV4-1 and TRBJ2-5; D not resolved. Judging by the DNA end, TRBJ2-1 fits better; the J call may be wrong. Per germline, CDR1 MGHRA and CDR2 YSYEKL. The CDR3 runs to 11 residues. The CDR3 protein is CASRRADEQFF. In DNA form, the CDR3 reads TGCGCCAGCAGACGGGCGGATGAGCAGTTCTTC.

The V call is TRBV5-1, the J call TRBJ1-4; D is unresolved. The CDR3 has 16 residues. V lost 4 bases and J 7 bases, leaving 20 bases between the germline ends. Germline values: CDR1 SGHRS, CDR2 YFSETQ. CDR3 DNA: TGCGCCAGCAGCCCCAGGCTCGGCGTGTGGGGTGAAAAACTGTTTTTT. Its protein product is CASSPRLGVWGEKLFF.

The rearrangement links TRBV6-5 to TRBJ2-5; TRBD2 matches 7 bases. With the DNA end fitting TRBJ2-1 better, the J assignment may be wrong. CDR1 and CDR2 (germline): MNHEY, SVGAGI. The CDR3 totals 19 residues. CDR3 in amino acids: CASSYGRDYVEADYNEQFF. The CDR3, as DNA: TGTGCCAGCAGTTACGGTCGGGACTACGTGGAGGCGGACTACAATGAGCAGTTCTTC.

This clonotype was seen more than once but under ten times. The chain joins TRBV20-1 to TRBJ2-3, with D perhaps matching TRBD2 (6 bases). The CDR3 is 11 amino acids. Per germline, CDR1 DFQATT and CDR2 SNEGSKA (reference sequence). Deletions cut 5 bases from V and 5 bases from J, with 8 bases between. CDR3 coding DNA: TGCAGTGCTTGGCGGGGAGATACGCAGTATTTT. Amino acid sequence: CSAWRGDTQYF.

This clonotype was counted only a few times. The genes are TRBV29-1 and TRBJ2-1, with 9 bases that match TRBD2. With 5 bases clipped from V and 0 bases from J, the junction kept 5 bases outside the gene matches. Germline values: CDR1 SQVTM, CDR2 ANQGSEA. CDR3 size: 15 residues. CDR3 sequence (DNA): TGCAGCGTTCCCAGGCGGGGGGGCTCCTACAATGAGCAGTTCTTC. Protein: CSVPRRGGSYNEQFF.

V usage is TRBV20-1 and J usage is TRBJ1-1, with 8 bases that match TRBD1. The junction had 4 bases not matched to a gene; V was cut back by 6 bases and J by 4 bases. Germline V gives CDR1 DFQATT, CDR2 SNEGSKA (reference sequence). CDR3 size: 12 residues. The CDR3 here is CSAKQGGTEAFF. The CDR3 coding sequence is TGCAGTGCCAAACAGGGGGGCACTGAAGCTTTCTTT.

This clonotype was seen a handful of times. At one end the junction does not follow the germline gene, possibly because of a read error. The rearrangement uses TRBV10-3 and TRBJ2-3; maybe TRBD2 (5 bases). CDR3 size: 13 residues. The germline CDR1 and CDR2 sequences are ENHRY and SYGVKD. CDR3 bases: TGTGCCATCAATGAGGGCAGTACAGATACGCAGTATTTT. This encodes CAINEGSTDTQYF.

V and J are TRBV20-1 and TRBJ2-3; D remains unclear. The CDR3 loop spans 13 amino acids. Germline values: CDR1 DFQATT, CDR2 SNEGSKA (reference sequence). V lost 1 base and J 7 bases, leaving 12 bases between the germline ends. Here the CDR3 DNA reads TGCAGTGCTAGAGTCGTGGCAGTCAATACGCAGTATTTT. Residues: CSARVVAVNTQYF.

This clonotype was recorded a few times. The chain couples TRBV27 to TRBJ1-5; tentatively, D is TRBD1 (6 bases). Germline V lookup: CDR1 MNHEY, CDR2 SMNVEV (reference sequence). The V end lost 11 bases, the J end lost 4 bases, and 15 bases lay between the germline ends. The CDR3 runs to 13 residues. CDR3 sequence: CAGSGAGNQPQHF. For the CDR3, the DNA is TGTGCCGGCTCAGGGGCTGGGAATCAGCCCCAGCATTTT.

The CDR3 DNA reads TGTGCCAGCAGCCCGTCCAGGCGGCACACTGAAGCTTTCTTT. This gives the protein CASSPSRRHTEAFF. The chain has TRBV7-2 and TRBJ1-1; no reliable D call. This CDR3 contains 14 residues. Germline CDR1 and CDR2: SGHTA and FQGNSA. V dropped 5 bases and J dropped 3 bases, with 13 bases sitting between them. The full variable domain, rest sourced from reference TRBV7-2 and TRBJ1-1, is GAGVSQSPSNKVTEKGKDVELRCDPISGHTALYWYRQSLGQGLEFLIYFQGNSAPDKSGLPSDRFSAERTGGSVSTLTIQRTQQEDSAVYLCASSPSRRHTEAFFGQGTRLTVV.

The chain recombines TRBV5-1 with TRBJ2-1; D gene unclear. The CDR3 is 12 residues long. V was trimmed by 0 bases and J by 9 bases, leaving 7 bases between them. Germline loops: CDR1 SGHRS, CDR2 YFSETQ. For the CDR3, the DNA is TGCGCCAGCAGCTTGGGCTCGTTTGAGCAGTTCTTC. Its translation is CASSLGSFEQFF.

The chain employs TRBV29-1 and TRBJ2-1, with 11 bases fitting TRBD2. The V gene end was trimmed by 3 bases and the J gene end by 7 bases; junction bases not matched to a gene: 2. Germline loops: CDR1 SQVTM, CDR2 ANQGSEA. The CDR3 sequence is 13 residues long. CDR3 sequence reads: CSVELAGGNEQFF. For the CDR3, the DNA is TGCAGCGTTGAGCTAGCGGGAGGTAATGAGCAGTTCTTC.

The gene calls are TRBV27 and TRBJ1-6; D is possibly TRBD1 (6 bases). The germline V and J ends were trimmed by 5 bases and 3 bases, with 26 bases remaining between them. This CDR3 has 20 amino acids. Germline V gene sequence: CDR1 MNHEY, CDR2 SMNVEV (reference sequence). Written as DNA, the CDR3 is TGTGCCAGCAGTCCGACCAGCCCCTACAGGGATTCCTACTATAATTCACCCCTCCACTTT. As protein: CASSPTSPYRDSYYNSPLHF.

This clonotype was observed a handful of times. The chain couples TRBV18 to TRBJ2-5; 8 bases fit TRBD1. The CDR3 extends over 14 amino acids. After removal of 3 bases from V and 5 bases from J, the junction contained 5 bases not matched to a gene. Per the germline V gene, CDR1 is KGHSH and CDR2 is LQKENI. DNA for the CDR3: TGTGCCAGCTCACCCCCGGACAGGGAGGAGACCCAGTACTTC. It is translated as CASSPPDREETQYF.

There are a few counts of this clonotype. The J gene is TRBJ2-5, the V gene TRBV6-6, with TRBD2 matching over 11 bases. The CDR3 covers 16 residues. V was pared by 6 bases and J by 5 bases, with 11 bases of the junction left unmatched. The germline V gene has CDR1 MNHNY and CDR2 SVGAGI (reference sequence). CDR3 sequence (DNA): TGTGCCAGCAGCCCCGAGGTACTAGCGGGGGCGGAGACCCAGTACTTC. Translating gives CASSPEVLAGAETQYF.

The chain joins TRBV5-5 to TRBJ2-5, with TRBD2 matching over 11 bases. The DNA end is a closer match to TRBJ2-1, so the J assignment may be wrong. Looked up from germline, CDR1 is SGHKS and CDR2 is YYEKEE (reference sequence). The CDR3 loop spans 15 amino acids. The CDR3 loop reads CASSLGSSGGLIQFF. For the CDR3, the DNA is TGTGCCAGCAGCTTGGGCTCTAGCGGGGGGCTGATACAGTTCTTC.

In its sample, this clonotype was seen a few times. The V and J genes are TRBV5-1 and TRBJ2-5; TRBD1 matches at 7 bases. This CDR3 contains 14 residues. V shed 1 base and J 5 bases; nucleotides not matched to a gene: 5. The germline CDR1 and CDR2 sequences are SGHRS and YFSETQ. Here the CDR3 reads CASSLLQGRETQYF. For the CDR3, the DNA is TGCGCCAGCAGCTTGTTACAGGGGCGGGAGACCCAGTACTTC.

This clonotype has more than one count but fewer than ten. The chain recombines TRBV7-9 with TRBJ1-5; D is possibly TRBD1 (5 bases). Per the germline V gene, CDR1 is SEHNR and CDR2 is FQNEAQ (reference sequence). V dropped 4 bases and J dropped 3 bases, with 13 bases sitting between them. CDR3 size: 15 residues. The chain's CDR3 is CASSSVQGPNQPQHF. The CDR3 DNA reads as TGTGCCAGCAGCTCCGTTCAGGGACCCAATCAGCCCCAGCATTTT.